These 10 T cell receptor beta chains came from one sample sequenced in a study of blood T cell repertoires in COVID-19. Produced via immunoSEQ multiplex PCR; TCRdb's table is partial and in-frame only. This table has roughly 50,000 clones, approximately 88% appearing once. Sequencing was done on a sample of peripheral blood. Every receptor here comes from a human donor in a cohort sampled during active COVID-19.

This rearrangement joins TRBV6-5 to TRBJ1-6; the D is unclear. The V end lost 8 bases, the J end lost 10 bases, and 21 bases lay between the germline ends. This CDR3 contains 15 residues. Germline V lookup: CDR1 MNHEY, CDR2 SVGAGI. The DNA for the CDR3 is TGTGCCAGCTTTTTCCTGGTGGTACCGGGGTCACCCCTCCACTTT. Its protein is CASFFLVVPGSPLHF.

This clone has a single count. The rearrangement uses TRBV5-1 and TRBJ1-4; TRBD1 matches 9 bases. The germline V gene has CDR1 SGHRS and CDR2 YFSETQ. The CDR3 contains 15 residues. After removal of 4 bases from V and 7 bases from J, the junction contained 8 bases not matched to a gene. The CDR3 loop reads CASSPPGQGGEKLFF. In DNA, the CDR3 is TGCGCCAGCAGCCCCCCGGGACAGGGTGGTGAAAAACTGTTTTTT.

The chain links TRBV7-2 to TRBJ2-7, with TRBD2 identical over 9 bases. J was trimmed by 5 bases and V by 1 base; bases with no gene match: 9. Looked up from germline, CDR1 is SGHTA and CDR2 is FQGNSA. The CDR3 runs to 16 residues. The CDR3 DNA sequence: TGTGCCAGCAGCTTAGTTGGGCGGGGGGGCCTCGACGAGCAGTACTTC. This codes for CASSLVGRGGLDEQYF.

The chain carries TRBV5-1 and TRBJ2-3, with 8 bases fitting TRBD1. CDR1 and CDR2 from the germline V gene are SGHRS and YFSETQ. Trimming cost V 3 bases and J 0 bases; bases outside gene matches: 9. The CDR3 spans 17 residues. The CDR3 coding sequence is TGCGCCAGCAGCTCGGGACCGACAGGGGCTAGCACAGATACGCAGTATTTT. Translated, it gives CASSSGPTGASTDTQYF.

This clone was observed once. This chain links TRBV6-5 with TRBJ1-6; D gene uncertain. The CDR3 extends over 12 amino acids. V lost 8 bases, J lost 6 bases, and 8 bases lay in between. The germline gives CDR1 MNHEY, CDR2 SVGAGI. Here the CDR3 reads CASGQLNSPLHF. In DNA form, the CDR3 reads TGTGCCAGCGGGCAGCTTAATTCACCCCTCCACTTT.

CDR3 nucleotide sequence: TGTGCCAGCAGCCAAGGAATACCAGGGCGAGAGACCCAGTACTTC. Its translation: CASSQGIPGRETQYF. The chain uses TRBV3-1 (or the pseudogene TRBV3-2) and TRBJ2-5, with D possibly TRBD1 on 5 matching bases. The CDR3 runs to 15 residues. Between the trimmed V and J ends, which lost 1 base and 4 bases, there was a span of 13 bases. From germline, CDR1 is LGHDT and CDR2 YNNKEL (reference sequence).

This clone was seen a few times. J is TRBJ1-5 and V is TRBV7-9, with 11 nucleotides matching TRBD1. V lost 5 bases to trimming and J lost 5 bases; unmatched junction nucleotides: 2. This CDR3 is 14 amino acids long. Germline CDR1 SEHNR, CDR2 FQNEAQ (reference sequence). CDR3 nucleotide sequence: TGTGCCAGCAGCCGGGACAGGGGGGATCAGCCCCAGCATTTT. As protein: CASSRDRGDQPQHF.

In its sample, this clone was seen once. V and J are TRBV7-2 and TRBJ2-4, with 9 bases that match TRBD1. J lost 7 bases, V lost 3 bases, and 13 bases had no gene match. Looked up from germline, CDR1 is SGHTA and CDR2 is FQGNSA. The CDR3 consists of 17 residues. This CDR3 reads CASSLGGGTGRLNIQYF. Written as DNA, the CDR3 is TGTGCCAGCAGCTTGGGGGGAGGGACAGGGAGACTCAACATTCAGTACTTC. The full variable domain, in which reference TRBV7-2 and TRBJ2-4 provide the parts outside the CDR3, is GAGVSQSPSNKVTEKGKDVELRCDPISGHTALYWYRQSLGQGLEFLIYFQGNSAPDKSGLPSDRFSAERTGGSVSTLTIQRTQQEDSAVYLCASSLGGGTGRLNIQYFGAGTRLSVL.

CDR3 protein: CASSLSTSQGFYGYTF. DNA of the CDR3: TGTGCCAGCAGCTTGTCGACGTCCCAGGGGTTCTATGGCTACACCTTC. This rearrangement joins TRBV5-6 to TRBJ1-2; D is perhaps TRBD1 (6 bases). The V gene's germline CDR1 is SGHDT and CDR2 YYEEEE. The CDR3 length is 16 residues. Trimming removed 1 base at V and 4 bases at J, with 17 bases between.

This chain joins TRBV7-3 and TRBJ1-1; 7 bases fit TRBD1. Trimming took 5 bases from V and 11 from J; bases not matched to a gene: 20. Germline V lookup: CDR1 SGHTA, CDR2 FQGTGA. This CDR3 has 16 residues. CDR3 bases: TGTGCCAGCAGCCCCAGGGGGGACGTAAGATCTCCCGGGGCTTTCTTT. Residues: CASSPRGDVRSPGAFF.